One and the same sample provided the 3 T cell receptor beta chains below, sequenced in a study of immune cell composition in non-small cell lung cancer. Clones were sequenced by immunoSEQ multiplex PCR, and TCRdb holds only the in-frame ones, with some missing. The repertoire consists of 3,000 to 4,000 clones, with 70% to 80% occurring once and the leading ten covering 19%. Sequencing was carried out using lung tumor tissue. These receptors came from a human donor with non-small cell lung cancer.

The rearrangement links TRBV27 to TRBJ2-2; 16 bases align to TRBD2. After removal of 6 bases from V and 4 bases from J, the junction contained 8 bases not matched to a gene. The CDR3 sequence is 18 residues long. Germline CDR1 is MNHEY and CDR2 is SMNVEV (reference sequence). CDR3 in DNA: TGTGCCAGCAGGCCGGGACTAGCGGGAGGGCGGGGCACCGGGGAGCTGTTTTTT. Its translation is CASRPGLAGGRGTGELFF.

The chain links TRBV6-1 to TRBJ2-5, with D possibly being TRBD2 (6 bases). The CDR3 contains 14 residues. Trimming removed 6 bases from V and 1 base from J, with 12 bases in between. The germline gives CDR1 MNHNS, CDR2 SASEGT. As DNA, the CDR3 is TGTGCCAGCAGAGCGGCGGGACTCCAAGAGACCCAGTACTTC. It codes for CASRAAGLQETQYF.

V and J are TRBV9 and TRBJ2-5; D might be TRBD2 (6 bases). CDR1 and CDR2 from the germline V gene are SGDLS and YYNGEE. The CDR3 totals 13 residues. V was clipped by 6 bases and J by 5 bases, with 14 bases between them. Here the CDR3 reads CASKRELDETQYF. The CDR3 DNA reads as TGTGCCAGCAAACGGGAGTTGGATGAGACCCAGTACTTC.